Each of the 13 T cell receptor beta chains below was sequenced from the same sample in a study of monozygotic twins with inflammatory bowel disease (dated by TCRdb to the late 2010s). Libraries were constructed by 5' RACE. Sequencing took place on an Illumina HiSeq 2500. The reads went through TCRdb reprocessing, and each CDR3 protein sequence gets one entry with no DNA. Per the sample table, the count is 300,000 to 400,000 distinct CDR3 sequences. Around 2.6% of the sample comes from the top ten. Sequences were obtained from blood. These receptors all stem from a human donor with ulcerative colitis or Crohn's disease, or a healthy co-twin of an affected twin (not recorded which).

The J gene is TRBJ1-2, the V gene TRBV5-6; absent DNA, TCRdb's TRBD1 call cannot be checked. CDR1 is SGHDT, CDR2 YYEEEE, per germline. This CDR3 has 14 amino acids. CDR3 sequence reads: CASSQGRTNYGYTF. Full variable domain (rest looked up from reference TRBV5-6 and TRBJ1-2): DAGVTQSPTHLIKTRGQQVTLRCSPKSGHDTVSWYQQALGQGPQFIFQYYEEEERQRGNFPDRFSGHQFPNYSSELNVNALLLGDSALYLCASSQGRTNYGYTFGSGTRLTVV.

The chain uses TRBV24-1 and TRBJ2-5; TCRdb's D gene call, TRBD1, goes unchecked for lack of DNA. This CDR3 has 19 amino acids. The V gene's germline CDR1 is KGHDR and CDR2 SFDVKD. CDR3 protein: CATSDFYVGPYRVGETQYF.

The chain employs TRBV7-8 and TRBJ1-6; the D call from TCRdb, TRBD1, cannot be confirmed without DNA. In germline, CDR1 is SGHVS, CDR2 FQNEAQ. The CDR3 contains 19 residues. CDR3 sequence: CASSQSGVQAQSRPSPLHF.

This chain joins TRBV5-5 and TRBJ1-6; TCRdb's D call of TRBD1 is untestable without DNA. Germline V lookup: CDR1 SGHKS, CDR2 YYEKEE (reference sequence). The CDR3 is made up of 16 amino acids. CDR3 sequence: CASSYDGQGGNSPLHF. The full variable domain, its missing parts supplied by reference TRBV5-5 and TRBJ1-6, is DAGVTQSPTHLIKTRGQQVTLRCSPISGHKSVSWYQQVLGQGPQFIFQYYEKEERGRGNFPDRFSARQFPNYSSELNVNALLLGDSALYLCASSYDGQGGNSPLHFGNGTRLTVT.

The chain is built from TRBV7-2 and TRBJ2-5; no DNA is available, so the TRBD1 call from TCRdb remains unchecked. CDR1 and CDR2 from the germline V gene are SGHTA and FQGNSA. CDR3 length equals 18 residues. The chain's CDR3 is CASSLALGATQRAGTQYF.

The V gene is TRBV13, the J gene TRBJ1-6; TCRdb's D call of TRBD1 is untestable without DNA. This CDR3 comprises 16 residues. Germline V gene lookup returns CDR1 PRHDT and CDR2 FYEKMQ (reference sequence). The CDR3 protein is CASSRASGSYNSPLHF.

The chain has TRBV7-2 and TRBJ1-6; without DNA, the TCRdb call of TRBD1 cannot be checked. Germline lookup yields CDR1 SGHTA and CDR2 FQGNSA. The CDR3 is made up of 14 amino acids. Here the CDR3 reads CASSLRQGNSPLHF.

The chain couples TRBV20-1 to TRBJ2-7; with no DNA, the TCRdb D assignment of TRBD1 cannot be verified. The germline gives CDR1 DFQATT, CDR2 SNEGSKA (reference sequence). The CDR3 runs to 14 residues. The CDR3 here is CSAASTGVPWEQYF.

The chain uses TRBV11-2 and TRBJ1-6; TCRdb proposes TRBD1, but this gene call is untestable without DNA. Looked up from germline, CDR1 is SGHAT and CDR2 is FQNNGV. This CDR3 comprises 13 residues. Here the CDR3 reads CASRGTVNSPLHF.

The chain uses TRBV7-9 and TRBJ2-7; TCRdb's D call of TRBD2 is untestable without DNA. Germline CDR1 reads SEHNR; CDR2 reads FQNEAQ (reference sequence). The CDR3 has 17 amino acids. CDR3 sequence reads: CASSLPRTSGSSYEQYF.

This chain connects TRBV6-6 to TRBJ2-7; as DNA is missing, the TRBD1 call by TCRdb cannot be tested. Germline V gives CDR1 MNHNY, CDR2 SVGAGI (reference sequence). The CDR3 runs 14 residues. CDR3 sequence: CASSYTTGTYEQYF.

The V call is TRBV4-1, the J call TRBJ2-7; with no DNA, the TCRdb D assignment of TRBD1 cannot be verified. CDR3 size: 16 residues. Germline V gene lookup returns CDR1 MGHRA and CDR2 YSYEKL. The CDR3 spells CASSPFPKGQGHEQYF.

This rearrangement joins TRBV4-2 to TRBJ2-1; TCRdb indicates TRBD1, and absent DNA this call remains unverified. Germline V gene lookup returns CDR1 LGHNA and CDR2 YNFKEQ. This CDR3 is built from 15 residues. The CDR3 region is CASSQAGDSYNEQFF.